This passage covers 10 T cell receptor beta chains from one sample sequenced in a study of glioma-infiltrating T cells after dendritic cell vaccination. Time point noted: after dendritic cell vaccination, including at tumor progression/relapse. Profiling relied on immunoSEQ multiplex PCR, and the TCRdb table lists in-frame clones only, not all of them. Among roughly 80,000 clones listed, 80% to 90% were seen once. The source material was blood, sampled after dendritic cell vaccination. These receptors were collected from a human donor with glioblastoma.

This clone was seen a handful of times. The chain couples TRBV10-3 to TRBJ2-2; 9 positions agree with TRBD1. This CDR3 contains 18 residues. The germline V gene encodes CDR1 ENHRY and CDR2 SYGVKD. J was trimmed by 0 bases and V by 3 bases; bases with no gene match: 8. For the CDR3, the DNA is TGTGCCATCAGTGATTGGGACAGGGTGGGCCCGAACACCGGGGAGCTGTTTTTT. The encoded protein is CAISDWDRVGPNTGELFF.

V gene TRBV9 combines with J gene TRBJ2-1; a weak D match, TRBD2 (6 bases). V gave up 4 bases and J gave up 4 bases, with 18 bases separating them. The CDR3 loop spans 16 amino acids. CDR1 is SGDLS, CDR2 YYNGEE, per germline. In DNA form, the CDR3 reads TGTGCCAGCAGCCCCCGTGGTGGGGGGATTTACAATGAGCAGTTCTTC. Protein: CASSPRGGGIYNEQFF. The full variable domain, in which reference TRBV9 and TRBJ2-1 provide the parts outside the CDR3, is DSGVTQTPKHLITATGQRVTLRCSPRSGDLSVYWYQQSLDQGLQFLIQYYNGEERAKGNILERFSAQQFPDLHSELNLSSLELGDSALYFCASSPRGGGIYNEQFFGPGTRLTVL.

The chain uses TRBV5-6 and TRBJ1-1, with TRBD1 as a possible D gene (6 bases). Germline values: CDR1 SGHDT, CDR2 YYEEEE. The V end lost 4 bases, the J end lost 4 bases, and 14 bases lay between the germline ends. The CDR3 has 14 amino acids. The CDR3 DNA sequence: TGTGCCAGCAGCCCTGTGGGAGGGGGCACTGAAGCTTTCTTT. Its translation: CASSPVGGGTEAFF.

V and J are TRBV5-6 and TRBJ2-3; D unresolved. Germline loops: CDR1 SGHDT, CDR2 YYEEEE. CDR3 size: 13 residues. The germline V and J ends were trimmed by 1 base and 4 bases, with 7 bases remaining between them. The CDR3 protein is CASSLLASDTQYF. In DNA form, the CDR3 reads TGTGCCAGCAGCTTGTTGGCTTCAGATACGCAGTATTTT.

This rearrangement joins TRBV10-3 to TRBJ2-1; TRBD1 matches at 10 bases. Unmatched junction bases numbered 6, after V lost 4 bases and J lost 9 bases. This CDR3 has 14 amino acids. Per germline, CDR1 ENHRY and CDR2 SYGVKD. CDR3 residues: CAISGDRGIGEQFF. The CDR3 DNA is TGTGCCATCAGTGGGGACAGGGGAATTGGTGAGCAGTTCTTC.

The V and J genes are TRBV11-2 and TRBJ1-2; tentative D call: TRBD1 (6 bases). This CDR3 spans 13 amino acids. Trimming cost V 3 bases and J 8 bases, with 13 bases left between them. From germline, CDR1 is SGHAT and CDR2 FQNNGV. Here the CDR3 reads CASSFVGAGGYTF. The CDR3 coding sequence is TGTGCCAGCAGCTTCGTGGGGGCAGGGGGCTACACCTTC.

The chain employs TRBV5-1 and TRBJ2-1; 8 bases agree with TRBD2. The CDR3 extends over 14 amino acids. Germline CDR1 SGHRS, CDR2 YFSETQ. V lost 3 bases, J lost 4 bases, and 3 bases stayed unmatched. In DNA, the CDR3 is TGCGCCAGCAGCTCGGGGGGGGGTTACAATGAGCAGTTCTTC. This translates into CASSSGGGYNEQFF.

The J gene is TRBJ1-5, the V gene TRBV5-8; 7 bases line up with TRBD1. Germline-derived CDR1 and CDR2 are SGHTS and YDEGEE. The CDR3 runs to 13 residues. V dropped 4 bases and J dropped 5; count of bases not matched to a gene: 3. This chain's CDR3 is CASSKDRHQPQHF. DNA of the CDR3: TGTGCCAGCAGCAAGGACAGGCATCAGCCCCAGCATTTT.

The gene calls are TRBV10-3 and TRBJ2-7; 13 bases map to TRBD2. V lost 10 bases, J lost 7 bases, and 7 bases stayed unmatched. In germline, CDR1 is ENHRY, CDR2 SYGVKD. The CDR3 totals 13 residues. CDR3 amino acids: CATGLAGDREQYF. The CDR3 DNA reads as TGTGCCACCGGACTAGCGGGAGACAGGGAGCAGTACTTC.

Only a few counts were recorded for this clone. This chain joins TRBV7-2 and TRBJ2-4; D gene uncertain. V lost 5 bases, J lost 1 base, and 6 bases lay in between. This CDR3 is built from 13 residues. Germline CDR1 is SGHTA and CDR2 is FQGNSA. Here the CDR3 reads CASSTAAKNIQYF. DNA for the CDR3: TGTGCCAGCAGCACAGCTGCCAAAAACATTCAGTACTTC.